One and the same sample provided the 14 T cell receptor beta chains below, sequenced in a study of shared clonotypes between healthy human individuals. Produced via immunoSEQ multiplex PCR; TCRdb's table is partial and in-frame only. In the table there are about 1.5 million clones, around 95% of which are singletons. The sample consisted of naive CD4+ T cells sorted from blood. Subset noted: CD45RA+ positively selected. The receptors here all came from a man younger than 40 in good health.

J is TRBJ2-2 and V is TRBV11-2; 7 nucleotides align to TRBD1. The V gene's germline CDR1 is SGHAT and CDR2 FQNNGV. The CDR3 covers 15 residues. The ends lost 3 bases at V and 8 bases at J; junction bases unmatched: 9. The CDR3 protein is CASSFGTASVGELFF. DNA for the CDR3: TGTGCCAGCAGCTTCGGGACAGCGTCGGTGGGGGAGCTGTTTTTT.

This rearrangement joins TRBV7-9 to TRBJ2-7; D unresolved. V dropped 1 base and J dropped 3 bases, with 13 bases sitting between them. Germline loops: CDR1 SEHNR, CDR2 FQNEAQ (reference sequence). The CDR3 length is 15 residues. The DNA for the CDR3 is TGTGCCAGCAGCTTAGAGGGCGGAGCCTACTACGAGCAGTACTTC. Protein product: CASSLEGGAYYEQYF.

The rearrangement uses TRBV6-6 and TRBJ2-7; D remains unclear. CDR1 MNHNY and CDR2 SVGAGI come from the germline V gene (reference sequence). The CDR3 contains 12 residues. Trimming left V 2 bases short and J 2 bases short, with 4 bases between. CDR3 DNA: TGTGCCAGCAGTTACACGACCTACGAGCAGTACTTC. It is translated as CASSYTTYEQYF.

The chain is built from TRBV6-5 and TRBJ2-1, with D uncertain. Germline V gives CDR1 MNHEY, CDR2 SVGAGI. The CDR3 is made up of 15 amino acids. Trimming took 3 bases from V and 3 from J, leaving 12 bases between them. The CDR3 sequence: CASSYSPKVYNEQFF. CDR3 in DNA: TGTGCCAGCAGTTATAGTCCGAAAGTCTACAATGAGCAGTTCTTC.

This chain links TRBV5-1 with TRBJ2-1; D is unresolved. CDR1 is SGHRS and CDR2 is YFSETQ in the germline V gene. The CDR3 totals 15 residues. V lost 5 bases to trimming and J lost 8 bases, with 20 bases between them. In nucleotides, the CDR3 is TGCGCCAGCAGGGCGGCTTTGACCCCAGTTGATGAGCAGTTCTTC. This sequence encodes CASRAALTPVDEQFF.

The V and J genes are TRBV7-9 and TRBJ2-2; 8 bases map to TRBD1. The V gene end was trimmed by 5 bases and the J gene end by 7 bases; junction bases not matched to a gene: 6. The CDR3 length is 14 residues. Germline-derived CDR1 and CDR2 are SEHNR and FQNEAQ (reference sequence). The DNA of the CDR3 is TGTGCCAGCAGCCAGCAGGGGGCGGTCGGGGAGCTGTTTTTT. Its translation: CASSQQGAVGELFF.

V is TRBV11-2 and J is TRBJ1-2; D unresolved. Trimming pared 5 bases from V and 3 bases from J, leaving 13 bases between. The CDR3 runs 14 residues. Germline CDR1 SGHAT, CDR2 FQNNGV. The CDR3 nucleotides read TGTGCCAGCAGCACGGGAATTAGCTACTATGGCTACACCTTC. This gives the protein CASSTGISYYGYTF.

The V gene is TRBV5-1, the J gene TRBJ2-3; TRBD2 aligns across 9 bases. Germline trimming cut 0 bases from V and 3 bases from J; bases unmatched to any gene: 8. The germline V gene encodes CDR1 SGHRS and CDR2 YFSETQ. The CDR3 consists of 17 residues. CDR3 in DNA: TGCGCCAGCAGCTTGGGGTTAGCGGGAGCCAGAACAGATACGCAGTATTTT. Translating it yields CASSLGLAGARTDTQYF.

The genes are TRBV9 and TRBJ2-1; TRBD1 matches 8 bases. Germline V gene sequence: CDR1 SGDLS, CDR2 YYNGEE. The CDR3 totals 19 residues. The V gene end was trimmed by 0 bases and the J gene end by 0 bases; junction bases not matched to a gene: 11. In nucleotides, the CDR3 is TGTGCCAGCAGCGTAGAGGCAGGGGGCTCGGGATTCTCCTACAATGAGCAGTTCTTC. It translates to CASSVEAGGSGFSYNEQFF.

The V gene is TRBV5-6, the J gene TRBJ1-5, with D perhaps matching TRBD1 (5 bases). This CDR3 is 14 amino acids long. Deletions cut 3 bases from V and 9 bases from J, with 16 bases between. CDR1 is SGHDT and CDR2 is YYEEEE in the germline V gene. Written as DNA, the CDR3 is TGTGCCAGCAGCTCCCAACTCCGGGGGTTGCCCCAGCATTTT. Encoded protein: CASSSQLRGLPQHF.

The chain joins TRBV29-1 to TRBJ2-7; the match to TRBD1 covers 9 bases. The germline V gene encodes CDR1 SQVTM and CDR2 ANQGSEA. The V segment lost 2 bases and the J segment 2 bases; nucleotides outside the gene matches: 10. The CDR3 runs to 16 residues. The CDR3: CSVERTGQGSAYEQYF. CDR3 nucleotide sequence: TGCAGCGTTGAAAGAACGGGACAGGGCTCAGCCTACGAGCAGTACTTC.

This clone was counted once. One end of the junction fails to match germline, which may point to a read error. This chain joins TRBV2 and TRBJ2-7, with D possibly matching TRBD2 (6 bases). The CDR3 spans 10 residues. CDR1 is SNHLY and CDR2 is FYNNEI in the germline V gene. The CDR3: CASSEGTPTF. CDR3 DNA: TGTGCCAGCAGTGAGGGGACTCCCACCTTC.

The chain carries TRBV5-1 and TRBJ2-7; D may be TRBD1 or TRBD2 (5 bases each). This CDR3 region has 18 residues. Per germline, CDR1 SGHRS and CDR2 YFSETQ. V lost 5 bases and J 2 bases, leaving 26 bases between the germline ends. CDR3 amino acids: CASSHPLSRDRNTYEQYF. The CDR3 DNA is TGCGCCAGCAGTCATCCCCTCTCCCGGGACCGGAACACCTACGAGCAGTACTTC.

A single count supports this clone. CDR3 loop: CASSEELAIGELFF. The CDR3, as DNA: TGTGCCAGCAGTGAAGAATTAGCAATCGGGGAGCTGTTTTTT. The rearrangement joins TRBV6-4 to TRBJ2-2; no clear D. V was trimmed by 3 bases and J by 7 bases, leaving 12 bases between them. Germline V gene sequence: CDR1 MRHNA, CDR2 SNTAGT. The CDR3 extends over 14 amino acids.